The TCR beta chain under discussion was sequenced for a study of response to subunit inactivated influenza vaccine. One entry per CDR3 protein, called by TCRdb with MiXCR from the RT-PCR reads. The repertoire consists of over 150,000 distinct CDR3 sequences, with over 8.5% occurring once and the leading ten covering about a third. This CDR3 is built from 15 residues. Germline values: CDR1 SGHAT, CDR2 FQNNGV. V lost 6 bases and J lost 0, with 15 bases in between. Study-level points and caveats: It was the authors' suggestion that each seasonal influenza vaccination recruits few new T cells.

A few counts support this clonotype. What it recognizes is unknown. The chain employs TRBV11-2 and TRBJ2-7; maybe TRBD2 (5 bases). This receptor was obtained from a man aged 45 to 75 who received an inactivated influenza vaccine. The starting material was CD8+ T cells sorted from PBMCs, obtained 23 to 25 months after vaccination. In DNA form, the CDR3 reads TGTGCCAGCAGATACCACGACCGGGACTCCTACGAGCAGTACTTC. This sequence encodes CASRYHDRDSYEQYF.